The T cell receptor beta chain under discussion was sequenced for a study of response to subunit inactivated influenza vaccine. This clonotype was observed a few times. TCRdb reanalysed the RT-PCR reads using MiXCR and keeps one entry per CDR3 protein. The sample has a few hundred thousand distinct CDR3 sequences; about 15% are singletons. After removal of 8 bases from V and 6 bases from J, the junction contained 3 bases not matched to a gene. The germline V gene has CDR1 SEHNR and CDR2 FQNEAQ (reference sequence). The CDR3 covers 12 residues. The chain joins TRBV7-9 to TRBJ2-2, with 7 bases aligning to TRBD2. Sequenced here: PBMCs from blood, sampled approximately 13 days after vaccination. The TCR sequence derives from a man aged 50 to 59 who received an inactivated influenza vaccine. The CDR3 nucleotides are TGTGCCAGCGGACTAGAGGCCGGGGAGCTGTTTTTT. Its translation is CASGLEAGELFF.